The rows below give T cell receptor beta chains drawn from one sample of a study of shared clonotypes between healthy human individuals. Measured with immunoSEQ multiplex PCR; TCRdb has only the in-frame clones, and not every one. Of more than 2,000,000 clones listed, 93% are singletons. The sequenced sample was naive CD4+ T cells from PBMCs. These receptors were obtained from a young man in good health. Some clones in this sample may be carry-over from other donors' samples. CDR3s include the opening cysteine and the closing phenylalanine or tryptophan. D genes are given only for firm matches. Clone size appears in some rows only: once, few, many, or a class for an expanded clone.

d_call,cdr3_length,v_call,j_call,clone_size,cdr3_aa,cdr3_nt
TRBD1,12,TRBV18,TRBJ2-2,NA,CASAQGAGELFF,TGTGCCAGCGCGCAGGGGGCCGGGGAGCTGTTTTTT
NA,13,TRBV27,TRBJ1-5,NA,CASSLYRDQPQHF,TGTGCCAGCAGTTTATACAGGGACCAGCCCCAGCATTTT
NA,16,TRBV2,TRBJ1-1,NA,CASSEARGFTSTEAFF,TGTGCCAGCAGTGAAGCGCGAGGTTTTACGAGTACTGAAGCTTTCTTT
TRBD2,18,TRBV15,TRBJ2-1,NA,CATSRGLAGGYSYNEQFF,TGTGCCACCAGCAGGGGACTAGCGGGAGGCTACTCCTACAATGAGCAGTTCTTC
NA,15,TRBV14,TRBJ2-5,NA,CASSPTSGGEETQYF,TGTGCCAGCAGCCCTACGTCCGGGGGAGAAGAGACCCAGTACTTC
TRBD1,15,TRBV5-1,TRBJ2-2,NA,CASSSGTANTGELFF,TGCGCCAGCAGCTCTGGGACAGCCAACACCGGGGAGCTGTTTTTT
TRBD2,15,TRBV9,TRBJ2-1,NA,CASSVSELALNEQFF,TGTGCCAGCAGCGTTAGTGAACTAGCGTTAAATGAGCAGTTCTTC
NA,16,TRBV5-8,TRBJ2-2,NA,CASSLGLAANTGELFF,TGTGCCAGCAGCTTGGGCCTAGCAGCGAACACCGGGGAGCTGTTTTTT
TRBD1,15,TRBV19,TRBJ1-2,NA,CASRPSGQGNYGYTF,TGTGCCAGTAGGCCCTCGGGACAGGGGAACTATGGCTACACCTTC
NA,15,TRBV5-1,TRBJ2-7,NA,CASSLNAGSPDEQYF,TGCGCCAGCAGCTTGAACGCCGGGAGTCCAGACGAGCAGTACTTC
TRBD1,14,TRBV5-8,TRBJ2-7,NA,CASSRGTGVYEQYF,TGTGCCAGCAGCCGCGGGACAGGGGTCTACGAGCAGTACTTC
NA,15,TRBV5-1,TRBJ2-3,NA,CASSLARYSTDTQYF,TGCGCCAGCAGCTTGGCCAGATATAGCACAGATACGCAGTATTTT
TRBD2,15,TRBV5-4,TRBJ2-1,NA,CASSLKSGSYNEQFF,TGTGCCAGCAGCTTAAAAAGCGGGAGCTACAATGAGCAGTTCTTC
NA,13,TRBV30,TRBJ2-5,NA,CAWTGAARETQYF,TGTGCCTGGACGGGAGCAGCCCGGGAGACCCAGTACTTC
TRBD1,14,TRBV19,TRBJ1-1,few,CASSRGQMNTEAFF,TGTGCCAGTAGTAGGGGACAGATGAACACTGAAGCTTTCTTT
NA,14,TRBV28,TRBJ1-2,NA,CASTPGGGYRGYTF,TGTGCCAGCACCCCCGGGGGGGGGTATCGTGGCTACACCTTC
NA,15,TRBV25-1,TRBJ1-5,once,CASSESQTSNQPQHF,TGTGCCAGCAGTGAATCCCAGACCAGCAATCAGCCCCAGCATTTT
TRBD1,16,TRBV7-9,TRBJ2-7,NA,CASSLGDRVLSYEQYF,TGTGCCAGCAGCTTAGGGGACAGGGTTCTCTCCTACGAGCAGTACTTC
TRBD2,16,TRBV28,TRBJ2-1,NA,CASSIGGTSANNEQFF,TGTGCCAGCAGTATCGGGGGGACTAGCGCTAACAATGAGCAGTTCTTC
NA,16,TRBV5-6,TRBJ2-2,NA,CASSWTGGSYTGELFF,TGTGCCAGCAGCTGGACGGGGGGCTCGTACACCGGGGAGCTGTTTTTT
NA,14,TRBV5-1,TRBJ2-4,NA,CASSLAGAGNIQYF,TGCGCCAGCAGCTTAGCCGGAGCTGGAAACATTCAGTACTTC
TRBD2,15,TRBV2,TRBJ2-1,NA,CASRTSGSRANEQFF,TGTGCCAGCAGGACTAGCGGGAGTAGGGCCAATGAGCAGTTCTTC
NA,15,TRBV6-5,TRBJ1-4,NA,CASSYSGRGREKLFF,TGTGCCAGCAGTTACTCCGGCAGGGGCCGGGAAAAACTGTTTTTT
TRBD2,19,TRBV6-1,TRBJ2-7,few,CASSEFWTSGSSYAYEQYF,TGTGCCAGCAGTGAATTTTGGACTAGCGGGAGTTCGTACGCCTACGAGCAGTACTTC
NA,16,TRBV25-1,TRBJ2-7,NA,CASSEVGGRGQYEQYF,TGTGCCAGCAGTGAAGTCGGCGGGAGAGGACAGTACGAGCAGTACTTC
NA,16,TRBV23-1,TRBJ1-2,NA,CASSPVADTANYGYTF,TGCGCCAGCAGCCCGGTTGCGGACACAGCTAACTATGGCTACACCTTC
TRBD2,17,TRBV27,TRBJ2-3,NA,CASSVSRTSGPTDTQYF,TGTGCCAGCAGTGTCAGTCGGACTAGCGGACCCACAGATACGCAGTATTTT
TRBD1,13,TRBV7-9,TRBJ2-7,NA,CASSLRDSYEQYF,TGTGCCAGCAGCCTCCGGGACAGCTACGAGCAGTACTTC
NA,14,TRBV5-1,TRBJ2-1,NA,CASSFQTSYNEQFF,TGCGCCAGCAGTTTTCAGACATCCTACAATGAGCAGTTCTTC
TRBD2,16,TRBV5-1,TRBJ2-1,NA,CASSLLAGGPVNEQFF,TGCGCCAGCAGCCTATTAGCGGGAGGGCCGGTCAATGAGCAGTTCTTC
NA,16,TRBV28,TRBJ1-2,NA,CASSLSPGRSNYGYTF,TGTGCCAGCAGTTTATCCCCAGGCAGGAGCAACTATGGCTACACCTTC
NA,16,TRBV4-2,TRBJ2-2,NA,CASSQELNQNTGELFF,TGTGCCAGCAGCCAAGAGCTTAACCAGAACACCGGGGAGCTGTTTTTT
NA,15,TRBV10-3,TRBJ1-1,NA,CAISPGWGRSTEAFF,TGTGCCATCAGTCCCGGGTGGGGGCGTAGCACTGAAGCTTTCTTT
NA,16,TRBV15,TRBJ1-2,NA,CATSKIQKLTNYGYTF,TGTGCCACCAGCAAAATTCAGAAACTCACTAACTATGGCTACACCTTC
NA,14,TRBV14,TRBJ1-2,NA,CASSREDRVYGYTF,TGTGCCAGCAGCCGAGAGGACAGAGTTTATGGCTACACCTTC